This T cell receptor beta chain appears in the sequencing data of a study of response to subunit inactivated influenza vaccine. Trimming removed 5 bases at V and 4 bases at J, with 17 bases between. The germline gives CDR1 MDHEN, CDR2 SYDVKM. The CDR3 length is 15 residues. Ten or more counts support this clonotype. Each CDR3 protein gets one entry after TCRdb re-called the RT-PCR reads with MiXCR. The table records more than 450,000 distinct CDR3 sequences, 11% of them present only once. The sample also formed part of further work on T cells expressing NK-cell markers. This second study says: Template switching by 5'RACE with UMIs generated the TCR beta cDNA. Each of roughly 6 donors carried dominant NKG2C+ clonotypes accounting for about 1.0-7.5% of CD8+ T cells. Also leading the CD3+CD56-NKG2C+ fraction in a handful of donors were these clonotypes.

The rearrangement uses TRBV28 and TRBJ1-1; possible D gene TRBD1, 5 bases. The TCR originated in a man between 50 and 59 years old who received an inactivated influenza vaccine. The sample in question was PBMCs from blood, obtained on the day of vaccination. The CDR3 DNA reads TGTGCCAGCAGTATCGGGACCCTGGGATCCACTGAAGCTTTCTTT. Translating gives CASSIGTLGSTEAFF.